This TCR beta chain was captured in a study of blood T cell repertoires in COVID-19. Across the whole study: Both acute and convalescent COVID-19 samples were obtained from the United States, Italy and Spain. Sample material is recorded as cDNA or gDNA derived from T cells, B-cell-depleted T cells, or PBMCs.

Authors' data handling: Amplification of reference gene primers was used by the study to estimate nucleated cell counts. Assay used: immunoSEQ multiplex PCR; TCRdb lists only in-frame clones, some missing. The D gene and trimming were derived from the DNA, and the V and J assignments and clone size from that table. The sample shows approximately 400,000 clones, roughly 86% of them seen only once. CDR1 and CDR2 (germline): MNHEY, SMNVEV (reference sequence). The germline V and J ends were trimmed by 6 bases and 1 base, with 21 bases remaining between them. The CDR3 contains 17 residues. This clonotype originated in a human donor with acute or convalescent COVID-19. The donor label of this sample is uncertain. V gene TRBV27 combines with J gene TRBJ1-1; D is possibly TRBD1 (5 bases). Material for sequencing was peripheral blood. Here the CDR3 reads CASSNLKQGSQNTEAFF. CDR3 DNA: TGTGCCAGCAGCAACCTAAAGCAGGGAAGCCAGAACACTGAAGCTTTCTTT.